This T cell receptor (beta chain) was recorded in a study of T cells in Graves' hyperthyroidism and ophthalmopathy. Study context: Staff took peripheral blood when the initial diagnosis was made, before any treatment began. Study-wide results and limits: Blood samples included most of the expanded thyroid clonotypes exceeding 0.001.

This clonotype was counted ten times or more. Its cognate antigen is unknown. Hyperthyroidism of Graves' type that showed no ophthalmopathy progression within 18 months was stable. Patients with uncontrolled infections, other autoimmune diseases, pregnancy or lactation were excluded. TCR beta CDR3 regions were amplified from RNA. First-round RT-PCR of the TCR CDR3 relied on the HTBI primer set. Each CDR3 protein is one row after TCRdb ran MiXCR on the multiplex PCR reads. This sample has 300,000 to 500,000 distinct CDR3 sequences, with about 15% found just once. Looked up from germline, CDR1 is GTSNPN and CDR2 is SVGIG (reference sequence). Trimming took off 0 bases at V and 3 bases at J, with 9 bases between the two ends. The CDR3 spans 13 residues.

The sample was blood. This clonotype originated in a woman aged 30 to 39 with Graves' hyperthyroidism. The chain couples TRBV30 to TRBJ2-7, with D hard to call. Written as DNA, the CDR3 is TGTGCCTGGAGTGTAAAGGCGGTCTACGAGCAGTACTTC. Its protein is CAWSVKAVYEQYF.